This TCR beta chain was obtained from a study of beta chain features in type 1 diabetes. Overall study context: Patients shared similar age, gender and cell yields with healthy donors.

The study reverse transcribed the entire isolated RNA, so it sequenced expressed TCRB transcripts. Generated by immunoSEQ multiplex PCR, the TCRdb table keeps only in-frame clones and is missing some. The sample carries more than 250,000 clones, around 21% recorded once. Staining for CD45RO/CCR7/CD25/CD127/CD95/CD27 allowed sorting of CD4+ naive, central memory, regulatory and stem cell-like memory cells. All sorted populations exceeded 95% purity. Note on this clone: Its antigen is unidentified.

Whole-study findings and limits: People with Type 1 diabetes carried modestly yet significantly shorter TCRB CDR3s in all four CD4+ subsets. A cDNA-based sequencing approach could over-represent cells with high TCR expression.

The CDR3 loop spans 13 amino acids. The germline V gene encodes CDR1 MNHEY and CDR2 SVGAGI. With 8 bases removed from V and 2 bases from J, the gap between germline ends came to 13 bases. The clonotype comes from a woman between 35 and 50 years old with type 1 diabetes. Sequencing input: naive CD4+ T cells from blood. The V and J genes are TRBV6-5 and TRBJ2-7, with D perhaps matching TRBD1 (6 bases). The CDR3 spells CASATGIPYEQYF. The CDR3 DNA follows: TGTGCCAGCGCTACAGGGATACCCTACGAGCAGTACTTC.